Below, 21 T cell receptor beta chains from the same sample are listed, as sequenced in a study of OX40 agonist ivuxolimab in advanced cancers. Some clones are missing from TCRdb's copy, which holds only in-frame ones; the method was immunoSEQ multiplex PCR. This table holds over 50,000 clones, about 90% found once. The starting material was CD4+ or CD8+ T cells sorted from blood, obtained in a trial of the OX40 agonist ivuxolimab. The receptor source for this set is an adult with an advanced solid tumor such as melanoma, head and neck, liver or kidney cancer.

The V and J genes are TRBV4-1 and TRBJ1-5; 7 bases align to TRBD1. Trimming at V came to 3 bases and at J to 7 bases, leaving 6 bases not matched to a gene. This CDR3 is built from 14 residues. Per germline, CDR1 MGHRA and CDR2 YSYEKL. CDR3 nucleotides: TGCGCCAGCAGCCATACTATACAGGGGCAGCCCCAGCATTTT. Translation gives CASSHTIQGQPQHF.

The V and J genes are TRBV6-1 and TRBJ2-7, with a weak D call TRBD2 (5 bases). V was shortened by 3 bases and J by 5 bases, with 5 bases between the two germline ends. This CDR3 region has 11 residues. From germline, CDR1 is MNHNS and CDR2 SASEGT. This CDR3 reads CASSDGDEQYF. The CDR3 DNA reads as TGTGCCAGCAGTGACGGGGACGAGCAGTACTTC.

The V call is TRBV11-2, the J call TRBJ2-7; D call uncertain. Between the trimmed V and J ends, which lost 1 base and 5 bases, there was a span of 3 bases. The V gene's germline CDR1 is SGHAT and CDR2 FQNNGV. The CDR3 spans 11 residues. The CDR3 loop is CASSLGHEQYF. In DNA, the CDR3 is TGTGCCAGCAGCTTAGGGCACGAGCAGTACTTC.

The chain combines TRBV27 with TRBJ2-2, with D perhaps assigned TRBD1 or TRBD2 (6 bases each). The length of the CDR3 is 14 residues. CDR1 is MNHEY, CDR2 SMNVEV, per germline (reference sequence). V lost 3 bases and J 7 bases, leaving 12 bases between the germline ends. CDR3 nucleotide sequence: TGTGCCAGCAGTTTCACGGGGGCGGACGGGGAGCTGTTTTTT. Translation: CASSFTGADGELFF.

The chain joins TRBV9 to TRBJ2-5; D gene ambiguous. V was clipped by 3 bases and J by 2 bases, with 5 bases between them. CDR1 and CDR2 from the germline V gene are SGDLS and YYNGEE. The CDR3 length is 12 residues. CDR3 DNA sequence: TGTGCCAGCAGCGGTACACAAGAGACCCAGTACTTC. Protein product: CASSGTQETQYF.

This chain uses TRBV18 with TRBJ2-3; D is unclear. V was clipped by 3 bases and J by 2 bases, with 12 bases between them. The germline gives CDR1 KGHSH, CDR2 LQKENI. There are 15 residues in the CDR3. This CDR3 is CASSPSSALTDTQYF. Written as DNA, the CDR3 is TGTGCCAGCTCACCTTCAAGCGCTCTCACAGATACGCAGTATTTT.

The rearrangement links TRBV2 to TRBJ1-1, with unresolved D. V gave up 4 bases and J gave up 4 bases, with 13 bases separating them. CDR1 and CDR2 (germline): SNHLY, FYNNEI. There are 14 residues in the CDR3. CDR3 loop: CASSVPGPTTEAFF. The CDR3 DNA follows: TGTGCCAGCAGTGTCCCTGGCCCAACCACTGAAGCTTTCTTT.

CDR3 bases: TGCGCCAGCAGCCACCGAGGGGACTATGGCTACACCTTC. Its translation is CASSHRGDYGYTF. V usage is TRBV4-3 and J usage is TRBJ1-2; D might be TRBD1 (5 bases). V was clipped by 3 bases and J by 3 bases, with 8 bases between them. This CDR3 region has 13 residues. Germline loops: CDR1 LGHNA, CDR2 YSLEER.

There are a few counts of this clone. The chain has TRBV11-1 and TRBJ2-1; D is uncertain. In germline, CDR1 is SGHAT, CDR2 FQDESV (reference sequence). The CDR3 extends over 12 amino acids. Trimming took off 2 bases at V and 7 bases at J, with 6 bases between the two ends. In nucleotides, the CDR3 is TGTGCCAGCAGCTTACTGTCGAATGAGCAGTTCTTC. Translated, it gives CASSLLSNEQFF.

This chain uses TRBV4-1 with TRBJ1-3; D gene uncertain. The germline V gene has CDR1 MGHRA and CDR2 YSYEKL. The CDR3 runs to 14 residues. The V end was cut by 1 base, the J end by 0 bases, with 4 bases between. The CDR3 region has the DNA TGCGCCAGCAGCCAAGGGGTCTCTGGAAACACCATATATTTT. Amino acids: CASSQGVSGNTIYF.

This clone was detected only once. The chain employs TRBV11-3 and TRBJ2-7, with no clear D. The germline CDR1 and CDR2 sequences are SGHNT and YENEEA. The CDR3 contains 10 residues. V was pared by 7 bases and J by 3 bases, with 4 bases between. The CDR3 loop reads CASTCYEQYV. CDR3 nucleotides: TGTGCCAGCACCTGCTACGAGCAGTACGTC.

This rearrangement joins TRBV10-2 to TRBJ1-5; D unclear. The CDR3 covers 20 residues. Germline V gene sequence: CDR1 WSHSY, CDR2 SAAADI. Trimming took off 3 bases at V and 0 bases at J, with 24 bases between the two ends. CDR3 DNA: TGCGCCAGCAGTGAACTAGCGGGCCTTGGCCCCCATTATAGCAATCAGCCCCAGCATTTT. This codes for CASSELAGLGPHYSNQPQHF.

V and J are TRBV4-1 and TRBJ2-2, with D uncertain. This CDR3 is 14 amino acids long. Germline values: CDR1 MGHRA, CDR2 YSYEKL. Trimming pared 4 bases from V and 3 bases from J, leaving 9 bases between. The DNA for the CDR3 is TGCGCCAGCAGCCCCGACGGATACACCGGGGAGCTGTTTTTT. It is translated as CASSPDGYTGELFF.

The rearrangement links TRBV4-2 to TRBJ2-3; tentative D call: TRBD2 (6 bases). V lost 1 base to trimming and J lost 3 bases, with 8 bases between them. The CDR3 contains 14 residues. Germline V lookup: CDR1 LGHNA, CDR2 YNFKEQ. CDR3 coding DNA: TGTGCCAGCAGCCAAGGGGGGGATACAGATACGCAGTATTTT. Amino acid sequence: CASSQGGDTDTQYF.

The gene calls are TRBV30 and TRBJ1-1; D might be TRBD1 (6 bases). V lost 5 bases and J 1 base, leaving 11 bases between the germline ends. This CDR3 contains 13 residues. The germline V gene encodes CDR1 GTSNPN and CDR2 SVGIG (reference sequence). CDR3 sequence (DNA): TGTGCCTGGCTATCCAGGGGGAACACTGAAGCTTTCTTT. Its translation is CAWLSRGNTEAFF.

V and J are TRBV6-1 and TRBJ1-2; no reliable D call. The CDR3 sequence is 14 residues long. Trimming took off 0 bases at V and 7 bases at J, with 12 bases between the two ends. Germline V lookup: CDR1 MNHNS, CDR2 SASEGT. Here the CDR3 DNA reads TGTGCCAGCAGTGAAGCTGGCGCAGGCGGTGGCTACACCTTC. Translating gives CASSEAGAGGGYTF.

The chain couples TRBV4-1 to TRBJ1-5; D is undetermined. Germline V gene lookup returns CDR1 MGHRA and CDR2 YSYEKL. V lost 0 bases, J lost 6 bases, and 9 bases lay in between. This CDR3 is 14 amino acids long. CDR3 region: CASSQDWDPQPQHF. The CDR3 nucleotides are TGCGCCAGCAGCCAAGATTGGGATCCTCAGCCCCAGCATTTT.

The gene calls are TRBV7-9 and TRBJ1-2; D ambiguous. The CDR3 totals 13 residues. Trimming left V 0 bases short and J 7 bases short, with 9 bases between. Germline CDR1 and CDR2: SEHNR and FQNEAQ (reference sequence). The CDR3 sequence: CASSLAFQSGYTF. The CDR3 DNA is TGTGCCAGCAGCTTAGCGTTCCAGAGTGGCTACACCTTC.

The V and J genes are TRBV27 and TRBJ2-2; D not resolved. Deletions cut 3 bases from V and 6 bases from J, with 5 bases between. The CDR3 loop spans 12 amino acids. From germline, CDR1 is MNHEY and CDR2 SMNVEV (reference sequence). This CDR3 reads CASSFTAGELFF. In nucleotides, the CDR3 is TGTGCCAGCAGTTTTACGGCCGGGGAGCTGTTTTTT.

The chain joins TRBV27 to TRBJ2-1; D may be TRBD1 or TRBD2 (5 bases each). This CDR3 contains 15 residues. In germline, CDR1 is MNHEY, CDR2 SMNVEV (reference sequence). The ends were cut back, 4 bases at V and 9 bases at J, with 19 bases in the middle. The CDR3 coding sequence is TGTGCCAGCAGTTCCGGGACCAGTGGGACGTCTGAGCAGTTCTTC. Protein: CASSSGTSGTSEQFF.

The chain joins TRBV15 to TRBJ1-5, with TRBD1 as a possible D gene (5 bases). The germline V and J ends were trimmed by 1 base and 3 bases, with 10 bases remaining between them. Germline assignment: CDR1 LNHNV and CDR2 YYDKDF (reference sequence). The CDR3 has 15 amino acids. The CDR3 coding sequence is TGTGCCACCAGCAGAGTGTTGGGGACCAATCAGCCCCAGCATTTT. This sequence encodes CATSRVLGTNQPQHF.